Below, 17 T cell receptor beta chains from the same sample are listed, as sequenced in a study of blood T cell repertoires in COVID-19 (dated by TCRdb to 2020 to 2022). The library was built by means of the immunoSEQ multiplex PCR assay. TCRdb mirrors the immuneACCESS table, restricted to in-frame sequences. Some clones are absent from its copies; in checked studies, under half trace to an unresolved V gene, and the reason for the others is unknown. For this sample there are fewer than 450,000 clones; 88% appear just once. Around 13% of the sample rests with the top ten. The sample taken for sequencing was peripheral blood. Every receptor here comes from a woman aged 50 to 60 with COVID-19, enrolled during active disease.

The genes are TRBV4-1 and TRBJ1-6, with D possibly TRBD1 on 5 matching bases. Germline V gene data show CDR1 as MGHRA and CDR2 as YSYEKL. This CDR3 spans 18 amino acids. The V gene lost 3 bases and the J gene lost 0 bases, with 15 bases spanning the gap. CDR3 sequence: CASSQRVGGASYNSPLHF. The CDR3 DNA follows: TGCGCCAGCAGCCAGAGGGTGGGGGGAGCCTCCTATAATTCACCCCTCCACTTT.

The V and J genes are TRBV9 and TRBJ2-7, with D unresolved. This CDR3 is built from 13 residues. V gave up 2 bases and J gave up 1 base, with 7 bases separating them. Looked up from germline, CDR1 is SGDLS and CDR2 is YYNGEE. CDR3: CASSVATSYEQYF. The DNA of the CDR3 is TGTGCCAGCAGCGTCGCAACTTCCTACGAGCAGTACTTC.

In DNA, the CDR3 is TGTGCCAGCTCCTTCCTCTCGACGGGAATCCACGAGCAGTACTTC. Protein sequence: CASSFLSTGIHEQYF. The genes are TRBV18 and TRBJ2-7; D perhaps matches TRBD2 (5 bases). Germline V gives CDR1 KGHSH, CDR2 LQKENI. This CDR3 spans 15 amino acids. The V end lost 6 bases, the J end lost 5 bases, and 20 bases lay between the germline ends.

On this clone: Relative to the germline gene, one junction end is altered; a read error may explain this. The V and J genes are TRBV2 and TRBJ1-1, with a weak D call TRBD1 (6 bases). The CDR3 length is 11 residues. Germline V CDR1 and CDR2: SNHLY, FYNNEI. CDR3 sequence: CASSDRTEVFF. The DNA of the CDR3 is TGTGCCAGCAGCGATAGGACAGAAGTTTTCTTT.

This clone showed up just a few times. The chain couples TRBV12-3 or TRBV12-4 to TRBJ1-1; D call uncertain. The CDR3 consists of 12 residues. The V gene lost 6 bases and the J gene lost 11 bases, with 16 bases spanning the gap. The chain's CDR3 is CASSHGNRRAFF. In nucleotides, the CDR3 is TGTGCCAGCAGCCACGGTAACCGGAGGGCTTTCTTT.

This chain connects TRBV2 to TRBJ2-7; 8 nucleotides match TRBD1. Losses at the gene ends were 7 bases for V and 0 bases for J; bases not matched to a gene: 11. There are 16 residues in the CDR3. The germline V gene encodes CDR1 SNHLY and CDR2 FYNNEI. CDR3: CASKLETGARSYEQYF. The CDR3 bases are TGTGCCAGCAAGTTGGAGACAGGGGCCCGCTCCTACGAGCAGTACTTC. Supplemented by reference TRBV2 and TRBJ2-7, the full variable domain reads EPEVTQTPSHQVTQMGQEVILRCVPISNHLYFYWYRQILGQKVEFLVSFYNNEISEKSEIFDDQFSVERPDGSNFTLKIRSTKLEDSAMYFCASKLETGARSYEQYFGPGTRLTVT.

This chain uses TRBV24-1 with TRBJ1-3; D possibly corresponds to TRBD1 (5 bases). Trimming cost V 5 bases and J 0 bases, with 10 bases left between them. Germline V lookup: CDR1 KGHDR, CDR2 SFDVKD. The CDR3 is 15 residues long. CDR3 DNA sequence: TGTGCCACCAGTGGTTCGGGGGACTCTGGAAACACCATATATTTT. It codes for CATSGSGDSGNTIYF.

The rearrangement links TRBV6-5 to TRBJ2-7, with D maybe TRBD2 (5 bases). The CDR3 length is 14 residues. The V gene lost 7 bases and the J gene lost 0 bases, with 13 bases spanning the gap. Germline lookup yields CDR1 MNHEY and CDR2 SVGAGI. DNA for the CDR3: TGTGCCAGCACGGACTGGACGTCCTCCTACGAGCAGTACTTC. It specifies CASTDWTSSYEQYF.

This clone has just one count. The rearrangement uses TRBV6-5 and TRBJ1-2; D is possibly TRBD1 (5 bases). Deletions cut 6 bases from V and 6 bases from J, with 14 bases between. CDR1 is MNHEY, CDR2 SVGAGI, per germline. The CDR3 runs to 13 residues. CDR3 DNA sequence: TGTGCCAGCAGGGGATCCTCGGGGGATGGCTACACCTTC. It specifies CASRGSSGDGYTF.

The V gene is TRBV7-2, the J gene TRBJ1-2; tentatively, D is TRBD1 (6 bases). The CDR3 consists of 15 residues. CDR1 and CDR2 from the germline V gene are SGHTA and FQGNSA. The V end was cut by 3 bases, the J end by 4 bases, with 15 bases between. CDR3 in amino acids: CASSLWSGQGYGYTF. The CDR3 DNA reads TGTGCCAGCAGCTTGTGGTCGGGACAAGGCTATGGCTACACCTTC.

The genes are TRBV6-5 and TRBJ1-1; D may be TRBD1 (5 bases). With 6 bases removed from V and 4 bases from J, the gap between germline ends came to 9 bases. CDR3 length: 12 residues. Germline assignment: CDR1 MNHEY and CDR2 SVGAGI. The CDR3 DNA reads TGTGCCAGCAGGGCAGGGATCACTGAAGCTTTCTTT. It translates to CASRAGITEAFF.

The chain carries TRBV6-1 and TRBJ2-5; D is perhaps TRBD2 (5 bases). There are 14 residues in the CDR3. With 2 bases removed from V and 1 base from J, the gap between germline ends came to 8 bases. From germline, CDR1 is MNHNS and CDR2 SASEGT. CDR3 sequence: CASSERGIQETQYF. The CDR3 region has the DNA TGTGCCAGCAGTGAAAGAGGGATCCAAGAGACCCAGTACTTC.

The chain has TRBV29-1 and TRBJ2-6; D is unclear. V lost 7 bases and J lost 4, with 8 bases in between. The CDR3 sequence is 12 residues long. The V gene's germline CDR1 is SQVTM and CDR2 ANQGSEA. In DNA form, the CDR3 reads TGCAGCGCCCAGGCGGGGGCCAACGTCCTGACTTTC. Its protein is CSAQAGANVLTF. Looking up the rest from reference TRBV29-1 and TRBJ2-6 gives the full variable domain: SAVISQKPSRDICQRGTSLTIQCQVDSQVTMMFWYRQQPGQSLTLIATANQGSEATYESGFVIDKFPISRPNLTFSTLTVSNMSPEDSSIYLCSAQAGANVLTFGAGSRLTVL.

The J gene is TRBJ1-1, the V gene TRBV4-1, with D maybe TRBD1 (6 bases). Trimming stripped 1 base from V and 1 base from J, with 10 bases between. Germline V gene sequence: CDR1 MGHRA, CDR2 YSYEKL. The CDR3 has 15 residues. CDR3 region: CASSQGPTGNTEAFF. The CDR3 DNA reads TGCGCCAGCAGCCAAGGGCCGACAGGGAACACTGAAGCTTTCTTT.

V usage is TRBV27 and J usage is TRBJ1-2; TRBD1 agrees at 9 bases. CDR3 size: 14 residues. CDR1 is MNHEY, CDR2 SMNVEV, per germline (reference sequence). Trimming removed 3 bases from V and 7 bases from J; junction bases left unmatched: 6. In nucleotides, the CDR3 is TGTGCCAGCAGTTTGGGACAGGGAAGGGGTGGCTACACCTTC. It is translated as CASSLGQGRGGYTF.

About this clone: Other DNA sequences in the sample encode the same CDR3. This chain links TRBV19 with TRBJ1-1, with 9 bases fitting TRBD1. This CDR3 comprises 13 residues. Trimming took 5 bases from V and 8 from J; bases not matched to a gene: 6. Germline V lookup: CDR1 LNHDA, CDR2 SQIVND (reference sequence). The CDR3 coding sequence is TGTGCCAGTAGTGCCACAGGGGGCACGGAAGCTTTCTTT. As protein: CASSATGGTEAFF.

The V gene is TRBV19, the J gene TRBJ2-2, with D maybe TRBD1 (6 bases). Trimming shortened V by 7 bases and J by 3 bases, and 21 bases separated the two germline ends. Per germline, CDR1 LNHDA and CDR2 SQIVND (reference sequence). This CDR3 is 17 amino acids long. Written as DNA, the CDR3 is TGTGCCAGTACCAACCCCACGGACAGCACCTACACCGGGGAGCTGTTTTTT. This encodes CASTNPTDSTYTGELFF.